This entry lists 15 T cell receptor beta chains sequenced from one sample in a study of T cells in pancreatic ductal adenocarcinoma. Libraries were prepared by immunoSEQ multiplex PCR; TCRdb keeps only in-frame clonotypes and omits some of them. Here the sample spans some 4,500 clones, approximately 72% being singletons. No neoadjuvant therapy was given to the selected pancreatic ductal adenocarcinoma patients before their surgery. The sequenced sample was pancreatic tumor tissue. These receptors were obtained from a human donor with pancreatic ductal adenocarcinoma.

V gene TRBV6-1 combines with J gene TRBJ1-2; D not certain. The CDR3 contains 12 residues. CDR1 is MNHNS, CDR2 SASEGT, per germline. V gave up 2 bases and J gave up 13 bases, with 14 bases separating them. The CDR3 reads CASSESRQYGTF. DNA for the CDR3: TGTGCCAGCAGTGAATCCCGGCAATACGGCACCTTC.

The chain links TRBV19 to TRBJ2-7, with D perhaps matching TRBD1 (5 bases). The germline CDR1 and CDR2 sequences are LNHDA and SQIVND (reference sequence). Trimming removed 3 bases from V and 6 bases from J, with 6 bases in between. CDR3 length equals 11 residues. CDR3 region: CASSMGREQYF. The CDR3 nucleotides are TGTGCCAGTAGTATGGGGCGCGAGCAGTACTTC.

This sequence joins TRBV19 and TRBJ2-7; D is unresolved. The CDR3 is 14 residues long. CDR1 is LNHDA and CDR2 is SQIVND in the germline V gene (reference sequence). V lost 7 bases, J lost 3 bases, and 16 bases lay in between. CDR3 coding DNA: TGTGCCAGTACCCCGAAGCCCCGGTTCTACGAGCAGTACTTC. The encoded protein is CASTPKPRFYEQYF.

The CDR3 loop is CASSFPDGGGDTQYF. CDR3 nucleotide sequence: TGTGCCAGCAGCTTCCCCGACGGTGGTGGAGATACGCAGTATTTT. The chain has TRBV5-5 and TRBJ2-3, with D unresolved. Germline loops: CDR1 SGHKS, CDR2 YYEKEE (reference sequence). The CDR3 is 15 residues long. The V and J ends lost 2 bases and 5 bases respectively, with 15 bases between them.

The rearrangement links TRBV2 to TRBJ2-7; TRBD2 aligns across 7 bases. V shed 5 bases, J shed 3 bases, and the junction held 1 base outside the gene matches. This CDR3 spans 12 amino acids. The germline V gene encodes CDR1 SNHLY and CDR2 FYNNEI. The CDR3 reads CASSRTSYEQYF. The CDR3 region has the DNA TGTGCCAGCAGTAGGACTAGCTACGAGCAGTACTTC. Together with reference TRBV2 and TRBJ2-7, the CDR3 gives the full variable domain: EPEVTQTPSHQVTQMGQEVILRCVPISNHLYFYWYRQILGQKVEFLVSFYNNEISEKSEIFDDQFSVERPDGSNFTLKIRSTKLEDSAMYFCASSRTSYEQYFGPGTRLTVT.

The chain couples TRBV5-1 to TRBJ1-4; weak D call: TRBD1 (5 bases). Germline V gives CDR1 SGHRS, CDR2 YFSETQ. This CDR3 contains 14 residues. The ends were cut back, 1 base at V and 7 bases at J, with 11 bases in the middle. CDR3 sequence (DNA): TGCGCCAGCAGCTTGATGGGGGGGGGTGAAAAACTGTTTTTT. Encoded protein: CASSLMGGGEKLFF.

The V gene is TRBV11-2, the J gene TRBJ2-1; 7 nucleotides align to TRBD2. In germline, CDR1 is SGHAT, CDR2 FQNNGV. V gave up 0 bases and J gave up 6 bases; unmatched junction bases: 5. The CDR3 consists of 15 residues. The CDR3 DNA follows: TGTGCCAGCAGCTTAGACCGGACTAGTCCCAATGAGCAGTTCTTC. Translating it yields CASSLDRTSPNEQFF.

The chain carries TRBV6-5 and TRBJ1-1, with 9 positions matching TRBD1. Per germline, CDR1 MNHEY and CDR2 SVGAGI. V shed 0 bases, J shed 3 bases, and the junction held 5 bases outside the gene matches. This CDR3 has 16 residues. CDR3 residues: CASSYSRTGVYTEAFF. CDR3 nucleotides: TGTGCCAGCAGTTACTCGAGGACAGGGGTGTACACTGAAGCTTTCTTT.

This rearrangement joins TRBV4-1 to TRBJ1-3, with D tentatively TRBD1 (5 bases). Germline assignment: CDR1 MGHRA and CDR2 YSYEKL. The germline V and J ends were trimmed by 0 bases and 0 bases, with 9 bases remaining between them. This CDR3 spans 16 amino acids. CDR3 sequence reads: CASSQEDSRSGNTIYF. The CDR3 DNA follows: TGCGCCAGCAGCCAAGAAGACAGTCGCTCTGGAAACACCATATATTTT.

The chain carries TRBV15 and TRBJ1-1, with D possibly TRBD1 on 6 matching bases. V was clipped by 0 bases and J by 0 bases, with 8 bases between them. This CDR3 comprises 15 residues. The V gene's germline CDR1 is LNHNV and CDR2 YYDKDF (reference sequence). This CDR3 reads CATSREGALNTEAFF. The CDR3 DNA sequence: TGTGCCACCAGCAGAGAGGGGGCCTTGAACACTGAAGCTTTCTTT.

By sample share, this clone is hyperexpanded. The V and J genes are TRBV7-6 and TRBJ2-3; D possibly corresponds to TRBD2 (6 bases). Germline CDR1 reads SGHVS; CDR2 reads FNYEAQ. Deletions cut 1 base from V and 1 base from J, with 18 bases between. This CDR3 spans 18 amino acids. The CDR3 here is CASSLGRGDADGTDTQYF. For the CDR3, the DNA is TGTGCCAGCAGCTTAGGGAGGGGCGACGCGGACGGCACAGATACGCAGTATTTT.

The genes are TRBV6-5 and TRBJ2-3, with D possibly TRBD1 on 5 matching bases. Per germline, CDR1 MNHEY and CDR2 SVGAGI. V dropped 9 bases and J dropped 1 base, with 14 bases sitting between them. The CDR3 covers 14 residues. Here the CDR3 DNA reads TGTGCCAGTCAACAGGTTACTGGCACAGATACGCAGTATTTT. This codes for CASQQVTGTDTQYF.

The sample holds a few counts of this clone. The J gene is TRBJ2-4, the V gene TRBV5-1, with 14 bases aligning to TRBD2. This CDR3 contains 16 residues. Looked up from germline, CDR1 is SGHRS and CDR2 is YFSETQ. V lost 4 bases and J lost 9; bases outside the gene matches: 9. The CDR3 is CASSEGTSGSVGIQYF. CDR3 coding DNA: TGCGCCAGCAGCGAGGGGACTAGCGGGAGCGTCGGCATTCAGTACTTC.

This clone is medium-sized. The chain combines TRBV9 with TRBJ1-2; D might be TRBD1 (5 bases). V was pared by 4 bases and J by 8 bases, with 12 bases between. From germline, CDR1 is SGDLS and CDR2 YYNGEE. CDR3 size: 12 residues. The CDR3: CASSPGYGGYTF. DNA for the CDR3: TGTGCCAGCAGCCCAGGGTACGGGGGCTACACCTTC.

The chain carries TRBV11-3 and TRBJ1-2, with a possible D match to TRBD1 (5 bases). CDR1 is SGHNT and CDR2 is YENEEA in the germline V gene. The CDR3 consists of 13 residues. Trimming removed 5 bases from V and 9 bases from J, with 16 bases in between. CDR3 protein: CASSLGQGRRYTF. CDR3 nucleotide sequence: TGTGCCAGCAGCCTTGGTCAGGGTCGGCGCTACACCTTC.